A single sample gave rise to the 8 T cell receptor beta chains below, sequenced in a study of cytomegalovirus exposure and HLA in healthy donors (dated by TCRdb to 2017 to 2019). Library preparation used the immunoSEQ multiplex PCR assay. Not all clones reach the TCRdb copy of this immuneACCESS table, which keeps in-frame sequences only. Checked studies attribute under half of the gap to unresolved V genes and leave the rest unexplained. The table for this sample lists about 100,000 clones; almost 96% of them were counted only once. 0.67% of the sample goes to the ten largest clones. Sequenced material: PBMCs. The origin of the receptors is a woman aged 18 to 35 in good health and CMV-seronegative.

The chain employs TRBV6-5 and TRBJ2-1, with 13 nucleotides matching TRBD2. CDR1 is MNHEY and CDR2 is SVGAGI in the germline V gene. V was pared by 5 bases and J by 5 bases, with 3 bases of the junction left unmatched. The CDR3 runs 15 residues. In DNA form, the CDR3 reads TGTGCCAGCAGTACGACTAGCGGGGGGAACAATGAGCAGTTCTTC. Translation: CASSTTSGGNNEQFF.

This clone occurred once. This chain joins TRBV28 and TRBJ1-6, with a weak D call TRBD1 (6 bases). The germline CDR1 and CDR2 sequences are MDHEN and SYDVKM. There are 15 residues in the CDR3. V lost 3 bases, J lost 11 bases, and 17 bases lay in between. Written as DNA, the CDR3 is TGTGCCAGCAGTTTCCCCAACAGGGAAAACGCACCCCTCCACTTT. Its protein is CASSFPNRENAPLHF. Filled out from reference TRBV28 and TRBJ1-6, the complete variable domain reads DVKVTQSSRYLVKRTGEKVFLECVQDMDHENMFWYRQDPGLGLRLIYFSYDVKMKEKGDIPEGYSVSREKKERFSLILESASTNQTSMYLCASSFPNRENAPLHFGNGTRLTVT.

The V gene is TRBV28, the J gene TRBJ2-1; D not certain. Trimming took off 6 bases at V and 8 bases at J, with 8 bases between the two ends. The CDR3 extends over 11 amino acids. CDR1 and CDR2 from the germline V gene are MDHEN and SYDVKM. The CDR3: CASRPSDEQFF. CDR3 nucleotide sequence: TGTGCCAGCAGACCTTCAGATGAGCAGTTCTTC.

J is TRBJ2-2 and V is TRBV19; 7 bases fit TRBD1. Germline assignment: CDR1 LNHDA and CDR2 SQIVND (reference sequence). The CDR3 extends over 14 amino acids. V shed 7 bases and J 6 bases; nucleotides not matched to a gene: 8. This CDR3 reads CASKSDRHSGELFF. The CDR3 bases are TGTGCCAGTAAGTCGGACAGGCACTCCGGGGAGCTGTTTTTT.

The CDR3 nucleotides read TGTGCCTGGGGACAGGAGCAGTCACCCCTCCACTTT. Amino acids: CAWGQEQSPLHF. The chain combines TRBV30 with TRBJ1-6, with 7 bases aligning to TRBD1. The CDR3 has 12 amino acids. The germline V gene has CDR1 GTSNPN and CDR2 SVGIG (reference sequence). With 5 bases clipped from V and 10 bases from J, the junction kept 5 bases outside the gene matches.

This clone has a handful of counts. The CDR3 region is CASSQDTANYGYTF. The CDR3 DNA follows: TGCGCCAGCAGCCAGGACACCGCTAACTATGGCTACACCTTC. This sequence joins TRBV4-3 and TRBJ1-2; possibly TRBD1 for D (5 bases). The CDR3 is 14 residues long. The V and J ends lost 3 bases and 0 bases respectively, with 8 bases between them. The germline gives CDR1 LGHNA, CDR2 YSLEER.

The chain recombines TRBV2 with TRBJ2-2; 10 bases fit TRBD1. The CDR3 sequence is 15 residues long. V shed 8 bases and J 7 bases; nucleotides not matched to a gene: 10. Germline V gives CDR1 SNHLY, CDR2 FYNNEI. The CDR3 DNA is TGTGCCAGCGGCCCTAGACAGGGGGCGGACGGGGAGCTGTTTTTT. Protein product: CASGPRQGADGELFF.

The chain combines TRBV10-3 with TRBJ1-2, with D unresolved. This CDR3 has 13 residues. Germline CDR1 is ENHRY and CDR2 is SYGVKD. V gave up 8 bases and J gave up 0 bases, with 10 bases separating them. The CDR3 protein is CAIQGGSNYGYTF. The CDR3 DNA reads TGTGCCATCCAAGGCGGATCTAACTATGGCTACACCTTC.